A single sample is the source of the 18 T cell receptor beta chains below, sequenced in a study of blood T cell repertoires in COVID-19. Here immunoSEQ multiplex PCR was the method, and the copy in TCRdb shows in-frame clones only, minus some. The data show tens of thousands of clones, around 79% seen once. Material: peripheral blood. The receptors were gathered from an older woman with acute or convalescent COVID-19.

V and J are TRBV18 and TRBJ2-7; D perhaps matches TRBD1 (6 bases). Trimming left V 0 bases short and J 4 bases short, with 13 bases between. This CDR3 has 15 residues. Germline CDR1 reads KGHSH; CDR2 reads LQKENI. The CDR3 spells CASSPPSGQTYEQYF. The CDR3 DNA reads as TGTGCCAGCTCACCACCGTCCGGACAGACATACGAGCAGTACTTC.

The chain uses TRBV7-2 and TRBJ2-1, with 7 bases fitting TRBD1. The CDR3 is 15 residues long. CDR1 and CDR2 (germline): SGHTA, FQGNSA. Losses at the gene ends were 2 bases for V and 6 bases for J; bases not matched to a gene: 7. The CDR3 is CASSLSQAGGNEQFF. For the CDR3, the DNA is TGTGCCAGCAGCTTATCCCAGGCAGGGGGCAATGAGCAGTTCTTC.

The rearrangement uses TRBV29-1 and TRBJ2-1; D is possibly TRBD2 (6 bases). Per germline, CDR1 SQVTM and CDR2 ANQGSEA. The V and J ends lost 7 bases and 8 bases respectively, with 15 bases between them. The CDR3 spans 12 residues. Here the CDR3 reads CSARITSYEQFF. The CDR3 region has the DNA TGCAGCGCCCGTATCACTAGCTATGAGCAGTTCTTC.

This clone was counted at least ten times. This rearrangement joins TRBV28 to TRBJ1-3; D ambiguous. The V and J ends lost 10 bases and 6 bases respectively, with 7 bases between them. CDR1 and CDR2 (germline): MDHEN, SYDVKM. The CDR3 contains 10 residues. The CDR3 region is CATLKNTIYF. The DNA for the CDR3 is TGTGCCACTCTAAAAAACACCATATATTTT.

The chain is built from TRBV6-5 and TRBJ1-2; D not resolved. The germline V and J ends were trimmed by 6 bases and 4 bases, with 9 bases remaining between them. The CDR3 has 12 residues. Germline V gene sequence: CDR1 MNHEY, CDR2 SVGAGI. CDR3 region: CASRQTTYGYTF. The CDR3 DNA reads as TGTGCCAGCAGACAGACGACCTATGGCTACACCTTC.

This clone was recorded only once. The V and J genes are TRBV15 and TRBJ2-1; unclear D gene. The CDR3 covers 14 residues. V was clipped by 4 bases and J by 0 bases, with 7 bases between them. Germline lookup yields CDR1 LNHNV and CDR2 YYDKDF (reference sequence). The CDR3 DNA reads TGTGCCACCAGCATCGGCGGCTCCTACAATGAGCAGTTCTTC. Translated: CATSIGGSYNEQFF.

The V gene is TRBV15, the J gene TRBJ2-1, with a tentative D call TRBD2 (5 bases). V shed 0 bases and J shed 6 bases, with 12 bases lying between them. CDR1 is LNHNV and CDR2 is YYDKDF in the germline V gene (reference sequence). The CDR3 spans 15 residues. As DNA, the CDR3 is TGTGCCACCAGCAGAGATACACAGAGGGTCAATGAGCAGTTCTTC. It is translated as CATSRDTQRVNEQFF.

This chain joins TRBV5-1 and TRBJ1-4, with D possibly being TRBD1 (5 bases). V shed 3 bases and J shed 3 bases, with 12 bases lying between them. There are 15 residues in the CDR3. Per the germline V gene, CDR1 is SGHRS and CDR2 is YFSETQ. The CDR3 nucleotides are TGCGCCAGCAGCTCCCTGGGGGGGGCTAATGAAAAACTGTTTTTT. As protein: CASSSLGGANEKLFF. The full variable domain, rest sourced from reference TRBV5-1 and TRBJ1-4, is KAGVTQTPRYLIKTRGQQVTLSCSPISGHRSVSWYQQTPGQGLQFLFEYFSETQRNKGNFPGRFSGRQFSNSRSEMNVSTLELGDSALYLCASSSLGGANEKLFFGSGTQLSVL.

In its sample, this clone was seen a few times. DNA of the CDR3: TGTGCCAGTAGTACCGGACAGGGGAGGGGCGGGGAGCTGTTTTTT. Translation: CASSTGQGRGGELFF. The chain combines TRBV19 with TRBJ2-2; 9 bases match TRBD1. This CDR3 region has 15 residues. V lost 4 bases, J lost 7 bases, and 7 bases stayed unmatched. From germline, CDR1 is LNHDA and CDR2 SQIVND (reference sequence).

This chain uses TRBV11-3 with TRBJ2-3; unclear D gene. The CDR3 contains 12 residues. V lost 5 bases to trimming and J lost 1 base, with 4 bases between them. The germline CDR1 and CDR2 sequences are SGHNT and YENEEA. The DNA of the CDR3 is TGTGCCAGCAGCCTCGGCACAGATACGCAGTATTTT. Amino acid sequence: CASSLGTDTQYF.

The chain uses TRBV4-2 and TRBJ1-6; D perhaps matches TRBD1 (6 bases). CDR1 LGHNA and CDR2 YNFKEQ come from the germline V gene. This CDR3 has 22 amino acids. The CDR3 sequence is CPRSRGGGPVSLPALYNSPLHF. CDR3 nucleotide sequence: TGTCCCCGCAGCCGCGGGGGGGGCCCAGTATCCTTACCAGCGCTTTATAATTCACCCCTCCACTTT.

The chain combines TRBV28 with TRBJ1-5, with 7 bases identical to TRBD1. J gave up 0 bases and V 4 bases, and 6 bases lay outside the gene matches. The germline V gene has CDR1 MDHEN and CDR2 SYDVKM. The CDR3 runs 16 residues. Here the CDR3 DNA reads TGTGCCAGCAGTTCCCGGGACAGCTATAGCAATCAGCCCCAGCATTTT. Translation: CASSSRDSYSNQPQHF.

The chain couples TRBV5-4 to TRBJ2-5; 7 positions agree with TRBD1. Germline assignment: CDR1 SGHNT and CDR2 YYREEE (reference sequence). V shed 4 bases, J shed 2 bases, and the junction held 2 bases outside the gene matches. This CDR3 is built from 13 residues. CDR3 sequence: CASSPGQQETQYF. CDR3 sequence (DNA): TGTGCCAGCAGCCCGGGACAGCAAGAGACCCAGTACTTC.

V and J are TRBV12-5 and TRBJ2-7; 9 positions match TRBD1. The CDR3 runs to 14 residues. Trimming at V came to 5 bases and at J to 2 bases, leaving 4 bases not matched to a gene. Germline CDR1 and CDR2: LGHNT and FRNRAP. CDR3 DNA sequence: TGTGCTAGTGGTCACGGGACAGGGACCTACGAGCAGTACTTC. The encoded protein is CASGHGTGTYEQYF.

V gene TRBV30 combines with J gene TRBJ1-6; TRBD1 is a possible D gene (5 bases). Germline V gives CDR1 GTSNPN, CDR2 SVGIG (reference sequence). V gave up 0 bases and J gave up 3 bases, with 9 bases separating them. This CDR3 is built from 15 residues. DNA of the CDR3: TGTGCCTGGAGTGTACCTGACAGCTATAATTCACCCCTCCACTTT. It is translated as CAWSVPDSYNSPLHF.

In its sample, this clone was seen a few times. The DNA of the CDR3 is TGTGCCAGCAGTGCCCCGGGACTATACCAAGAGACCCAGTACTTC. Protein: CASSAPGLYQETQYF. The J gene is TRBJ2-5, the V gene TRBV27, with 7 nucleotides matching TRBD2. This CDR3 is 15 amino acids long. Germline-derived CDR1 and CDR2 are MNHEY and SMNVEV (reference sequence). V shed 5 bases and J 0 bases; nucleotides not matched to a gene: 6.

The rearrangement joins TRBV7-2 to TRBJ2-1; tentative D call: TRBD1 (6 bases). The germline V gene has CDR1 SGHTA and CDR2 FQGNSA. This CDR3 contains 14 residues. V lost 1 base and J lost 10, with 14 bases in between. CDR3: CASSLDVGAGEQFF. As DNA, the CDR3 is TGTGCCAGCAGCTTAGATGTGGGGGCCGGCGAGCAGTTCTTC.

This rearrangement joins TRBV29-1 to TRBJ2-2, with 8 bases matching TRBD2. This CDR3 contains 14 residues. Unmatched junction bases numbered 12, after V lost 7 bases and J lost 8 bases. CDR1 is SQVTM and CDR2 is ANQGSEA in the germline V gene. CDR3 loop: CSAGETLAVGELFF. The CDR3 DNA is TGCAGCGCCGGAGAGACACTAGCGGTGGGGGAGCTGTTTTTT.